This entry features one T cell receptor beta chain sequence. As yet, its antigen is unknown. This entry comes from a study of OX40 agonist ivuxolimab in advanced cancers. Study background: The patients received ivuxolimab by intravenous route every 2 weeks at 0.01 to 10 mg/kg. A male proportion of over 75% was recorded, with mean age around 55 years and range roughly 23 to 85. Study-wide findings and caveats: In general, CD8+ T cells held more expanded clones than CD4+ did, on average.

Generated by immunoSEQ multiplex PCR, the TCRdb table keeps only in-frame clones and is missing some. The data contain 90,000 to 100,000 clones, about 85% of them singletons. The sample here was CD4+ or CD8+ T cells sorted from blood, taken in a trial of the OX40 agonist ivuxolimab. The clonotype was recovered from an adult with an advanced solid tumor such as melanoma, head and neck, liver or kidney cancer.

CDR3: CASSFAGSYEQYF. The CDR3, as DNA: TGTGCCAGTAGTTTTGCGGGATCCTACGAGCAGTACTTC. This rearrangement joins TRBV19 to TRBJ2-7, with D tentatively TRBD2 (6 bases). Deletions cut 5 bases from V and 1 base from J, with 9 bases between. In germline, CDR1 is LNHDA, CDR2 SQIVND (reference sequence). The CDR3 contains 13 residues.